These 14 T cell receptor beta chains were sequenced from one sample in a study of CD8+ T cells in alopecia areata. In several patients, CD4+ T cells were split by CD25+CD127- sorting. Extraction of RNA preceded its reverse transcription into cDNA, which served as the sequencing template. Measured with immunoSEQ multiplex PCR; TCRdb has only the in-frame clones, and not every one. Seen here are fewer than 40,000 clones, 45% to 70% observed once, and the top ten hold less than 2%. What was sequenced was CD4+ Tregs sorted from blood. These receptors originate from a human donor with alopecia areata.

The chain couples TRBV7-2 to TRBJ2-3, with 14 bases matching TRBD2. This CDR3 has 19 residues. V was pared by 4 bases and J by 1 base, with 10 bases of the junction left unmatched. The germline CDR1 and CDR2 sequences are SGHTA and FQGNSA. The CDR3 region is CASSSLPGTSGRGTDTQYF. The CDR3 region has the DNA TGTGCCAGCAGCTCCCTCCCCGGGACTAGCGGGAGAGGCACAGATACGCAGTATTTT.

This rearrangement joins TRBV7-8 to TRBJ1-1; TRBD1 agrees at 11 bases. The CDR3 is 13 residues long. Germline CDR1 is SGHVS and CDR2 is FQNEAQ. V dropped 5 bases and J dropped 7; count of bases not matched to a gene: 3. CDR3 sequence (DNA): TGTGCCAGCAGCGCGGACAGGGGGCTTGAAGCTTTCTTT. Amino acids: CASSADRGLEAFF. The variable domain in full, with the rest retrieved from reference TRBV7-8 and TRBJ1-1, is GAGVSQSPRYKVAKRGQDVALRCDPISGHVSLFWYQQALGQGPEFLTYFQNEAQLDKSGLPSDRFFAERPEGSVSTLKIQRTQQEDSAVYLCASSADRGLEAFFGQGTRLTVV.

This clone turned up a few times. The rearrangement uses TRBV5-6 and TRBJ2-1; 8 nucleotides line up with TRBD2. The V segment lost 4 bases and the J segment 9 bases; nucleotides outside the gene matches: 12. Germline values: CDR1 SGHDT, CDR2 YYEEEE. The CDR3 contains 15 residues. In DNA form, the CDR3 reads TGTGCCAGCAGCCGGGGACTAGTGGTGGTTGGTGAGCAGTTCTTC. Residues: CASSRGLVVVGEQFF.

For the CDR3, the DNA is TGTGCCAGCAGGACGACGGCTAGCACAGATACGCAGTATTTT. Translated: CASRTTASTDTQYF. This chain joins TRBV2 and TRBJ2-3; D gene uncertain. Germline CDR1 reads SNHLY; CDR2 reads FYNNEI. Between the trimmed V and J ends, which lost 6 bases and 0 bases, there was a span of 10 bases. CDR3 length: 14 amino acids. The variable domain in full, completed from reference TRBV2 and TRBJ2-3, reads EPEVTQTPSHQVTQMGQEVILRCVPISNHLYFYWYRQILGQKVEFLVSFYNNEISEKSEIFDDQFSVERPDGSNFTLKIRSTKLEDSAMYFCASRTTASTDTQYFGPGTRLTVL.

J is TRBJ1-1 and V is TRBV7-3; D remains ambiguous. Germline V CDR1 and CDR2: SGHTA, FQGTGA. The CDR3 has 17 amino acids. Trimming removed 2 bases at V and 1 base at J, with 17 bases between. The CDR3 sequence: CASSLLPTNRANTEAFF. The CDR3 DNA sequence: TGTGCCAGCAGCTTACTTCCCACCAATCGAGCGAACACTGAAGCTTTCTTT.

This clone turned up a few times. The rearrangement links TRBV7-2 to TRBJ2-3, with TRBD1 matching over 8 bases. The CDR3 is 14 residues long. Germline-derived CDR1 and CDR2 are SGHTA and FQGNSA. The trim removed 1 base at V and 4 bases at J, leaving 1 base unmatched. The CDR3 DNA reads TGTGCCAGCAGCTTAGGGGACAGGCCAGATACGCAGTATTTT. As protein: CASSLGDRPDTQYF.

The chain joins TRBV18 to TRBJ2-7; 7 bases line up with TRBD1. The CDR3 extends over 14 amino acids. CDR1 and CDR2 from the germline V gene are KGHSH and LQKENI. With 2 bases clipped from V and 3 bases from J, the junction kept 4 bases outside the gene matches. CDR3 protein: CASSPLDRDYEQYF. CDR3 bases: TGTGCCAGCTCACCATTAGACAGGGACTACGAGCAGTACTTC.

V is TRBV7-2 and J is TRBJ2-5; D gene unclear. The CDR3 spans 13 residues. The germline V and J ends were trimmed by 1 base and 3 bases, with 6 bases remaining between them. Germline lookup yields CDR1 SGHTA and CDR2 FQGNSA. In DNA form, the CDR3 reads TGTGCCAGCAGCTTAGGCAGAAAAGAGACCCAGTACTTC. This codes for CASSLGRKETQYF.

The V call is TRBV7-9, the J call TRBJ1-1; 7 nucleotides align to TRBD1. The CDR3 totals 15 residues. J lost 3 bases, V lost 5 bases, and 9 bases had no gene match. The germline V gene has CDR1 SEHNR and CDR2 FQNEAQ (reference sequence). The CDR3 region has the DNA TGTGCCAGCAGCGGGCGGGACAGCGTATACACTGAAGCTTTCTTT. Its translation is CASSGRDSVYTEAFF.

The chain carries TRBV2 and TRBJ1-1; D unresolved. Trimming cost V 4 bases and J 1 base, with 10 bases left between them. Germline V CDR1 and CDR2: SNHLY, FYNNEI. The length of the CDR3 is 14 residues. CDR3 in DNA: TGTGCCAGCAGTGTTGTGACGGCGAACACTGAAGCTTTCTTT. Translated: CASSVVTANTEAFF.

This clone was counted a few times. CDR3 bases: TGTGCCAGCAGCTTAACTACGAACACTGAAGCTTTCTTT. Translating it yields CASSLTTNTEAFF. J is TRBJ1-1 and V is TRBV7-2, with D unclear. The CDR3 is 13 amino acids. The V and J ends lost 2 bases and 1 base respectively, with 5 bases between them. In germline, CDR1 is SGHTA, CDR2 FQGNSA.

The chain uses TRBV5-1 and TRBJ1-1, with D unresolved. Trimming removed 2 bases at V and 5 bases at J, with 10 bases between. The germline CDR1 and CDR2 sequences are SGHRS and YFSETQ. The CDR3 runs 13 residues. The CDR3 sequence: CASSFAGGTEAFF. CDR3 nucleotide sequence: TGCGCCAGCAGCTTCGCGGGAGGGACTGAAGCTTTCTTT.

The genes are TRBV7-9 and TRBJ2-6; D is ambiguous. CDR3 size: 15 residues. The germline V gene has CDR1 SEHNR and CDR2 FQNEAQ (reference sequence). V gave up 2 bases and J gave up 4 bases, with 9 bases separating them. Here the CDR3 DNA reads TGTGCCAGCAGCTTAACGCAGGCCGGGGCCAACGTCCTGACTTTC. Its protein product is CASSLTQAGANVLTF.

J is TRBJ2-5 and V is TRBV4-3; 7 bases agree with TRBD1. The germline gives CDR1 LGHNA, CDR2 YSLEER. The CDR3 totals 14 residues. V lost 4 bases, J lost 4 bases, and 6 bases stayed unmatched. Here the CDR3 reads CASSRYRTGETQYF. The CDR3 DNA reads as TGCGCCAGCAGCCGTTATAGGACAGGAGAGACCCAGTACTTC.